A selection of T cell receptor beta chains follows, all from one sample in a study of T cells after somatic rescue of genetic block. The protocol was immunoSEQ multiplex PCR, while the TCRdb copy is restricted to in-frame clones and leaves out a portion. The table shows about 13,000 clones, with 60% to 75% occurring only once. Sequencing was done on a sample of peripheral blood mononuclear cells (PBMCs). The receptors here all came from a boy between 10 and 17 years old. Both conserved end residues are part of each CDR3.

J | V | CDR3
TRBJ2-7 | TRBV6-5 | CASRAGLVYEQYF
TRBJ1-2 | TRBV6-6 | CASSSPPGGRNGYTF
TRBJ2-6 | TRBV5-1 | CASSLDLGTYFSGANVLTF
TRBJ1-1 | TRBV6-1 | CASSEARSGFWNTEAFF
TRBJ1-1 | TRBV4-3 | CASRRDTEAFF
TRBJ2-5 | TRBV19 | CASSIVPTSGRALQETQYF
TRBJ1-5 | TRBV7-9 | CASSLDVQPQHF
TRBJ1-5 | TRBV28 | CASSSTGGLNQPQHF
TRBJ2-7 | TRBV16 | CASSRYGTGSYEQYF
TRBJ1-5 | TRBV7-2 | CASGGRADQPQHF
TRBJ1-2 | TRBV27 | CASSFSRLGGYTF
TRBJ2-5 | TRBV27 | CASSFKGDGTQYF
TRBJ2-5 | TRBV7-9 | CASSEQGRETQYF
TRBJ2-3 | TRBV5-5 | CASSKLTSGASTDTQYF
TRBJ2-7 | TRBV2 | CASSSPLGGGLYEQYF
TRBJ2-7 | TRBV18 | CASSPGQGAYEQYF
TRBJ1-1 | TRBV2 | CASSERTRGGTEAFF
TRBJ2-1 | TRBV6-1 | CASSVHSGGLYNEQFF
TRBJ2-7 | TRBV28 | CASSSGPKDYEQYF
TRBJ1-6 | TRBV7-8 | CASSLAGTGGVSSPLHF
TRBJ2-7 | TRBV6-5 | CASSIGTYSYEQYF
TRBJ1-6 | TRBV10-2 | CASSDTNWGASNSPLHF
TRBJ1-1 | TRBV28 | CASGQAMNTEAFF
TRBJ2-5 | TRBV18 | CASSGLAGEETQYF
TRBJ1-2 | TRBV5-1 | CASSLSGTGYTF
TRBJ2-1 | TRBV28 | CASSPTGAPRNEQFF
TRBJ2-5 | TRBV6-1 | CASSVMDRGETQYF
TRBJ2-7 | TRBV5-8 | CASSYSGTVYEQYF
TRBJ2-3 | TRBV5-1 | CASSLRTSGITDTQYF
TRBJ2-7 | TRBV5-1 | CASSLAASGSPYEQYF
TRBJ2-3 | TRBV5-1 | CASSPGGDTQYF
TRBJ2-7 | TRBV28 | CASSLGGLAGSYEQYF
TRBJ2-7 | TRBV7-9 | CASSVAGGQGRSYEQYF
TRBJ2-5 | TRBV12-5 | CASGHCSDNGQETQYF
TRBJ2-7 | TRBV18 | CASSPRGQGVVEQYF
TRBJ2-1 | TRBV4-2 | CASSLELRGPEQFF
TRBJ2-1 | TRBV5-1 | CASSLALAGRPSYNEQFF
NA | TRBV4-2 | CASSPEWDGSYEQYF
TRBJ2-7 | TRBV27 | CASSPNRDIYEQYF
TRBJ2-5 | TRBV4-2 | CASSQAIQEGTQYF
TRBJ2-1 | TRBV4-2 | CASSQDFSGGNEQFF
TRBJ1-4 | TRBV5-1 | CASSPDRVLTEKLFF
TRBJ1-1 | TRBV19 | CASSIQGANTEAFF
TRBJ2-7 | TRBV18 | CASSPARGDYEQYF
TRBJ1-1 | TRBV7-9 | CASSSNTEAFF
TRBJ1-5 | TRBV6-6 | CASSWGNKANQPQHF
TRBJ2-3 | TRBV28 | CASGSGGAAGEGTQYF